This T cell receptor beta chain was captured in a study of shared clonotypes between healthy human individuals (dated by TCRdb to the early 2020s). In the study overall: The cohort comprised a couple of women and a few men aged 18 to 49 years. Blood TCR repertoires of roughly five healthy adults were deeply sequenced to estimate repertoire size and the extent of clonotype sharing between individuals. For each donor, CD4 naive and CD4 memory were each run on three plates, CD8 naive on two plates, and CD8 memory on one plate. Per donor, leukapheresis produced somewhere between about 0.94 and 9 billion PBMCs. To increase sequencing depth and limit assay-specific biases, different laboratories used diverse techniques to prepare libraries and sequence TCR repertoires. Overall results and qualifications from the work: Compared with non-shared clonotypes, the clonotypes found in all four sorted-subset donors had higher generation probabilities. Based on pairwise subsampling, the degree of clonotype sharing among donors was expected to be affected by sequencing depth. Sampling was restricted to blood, and TCR repertoires in tissues likely differ from the TCR repertoires found in blood. Rarefaction of sorted-subset datasets indicated incomplete sequencing despite the large sequencing depth. When several donors were compared, the shared fraction of clonotypes was roughly 4.8% for naive CD4, 3.5% to 4% for naive CD8, 2.3% for memory CD4, and roughly 0.43% for memory CD8. The genetic and exposure-history diversity represented was limited by the small number of donors. Naive subsets generally had larger estimated clonotype richness than memory subsets.

As regards this clone: It lacks a known antigen. No base qualities exist here, and no much larger clone lies one base off it.

The germline ends are 20 bases apart after V is trimmed by 7 bases and J by 8 bases. The CDR1 and CDR2 encoded by the germline V gene are SNHLY and FYNNEI. The CDR3 contains 14 residues, cysteine and phenylalanine counted. Kept here is only the CDR3 DNA, which spans 42 bases and is read in frame from base 1. TCR CDR3 regions were amplified from genomic DNA by multiplex PCR using the deep immunoSEQ assay. Extracted genomic DNA from each cell subset was distributed evenly across all wells of several immunoSEQ 96-well plates, and each plate was treated as a replicate. For sorted subsets, each replicate PCR was loaded with 200 ng genomic DNA, equivalent to about 30,000 T cell genomes. Purified libraries were measured with a Qubit 3.0 fluorometer, size-checked on a Bioanalyzer 2100, and measured again with the KAPA Library Quantification kit. Every immunoSEQ 96-well plate was sequenced on a dedicated single-read 150-cycle Illumina NextSeq 550 flow cell. Regarding the original processing steps: Because only junctional sequences without quality scores were contained in the immunoSEQ output, filtering matching that applied to full-length reads could not be performed. To assign V/J genes and CDR3, sequences were annotated using PyIR, a Python wrapper for IgBLAST v1.9, with IMGT germline references. Reads with weak V/J assignments (E-value above 1e-6), missing CDR3, stop codons, out-of-frame junctions, or ambiguous translated residues were removed. V3J clonotypes were defined by identical inferred V gene, J gene, and CDR3 amino acid sequence. To compute the percentage overlap between repertoires, the number of shared unique clonotypes was divided by the size of the smaller repertoire. RTK rarefaction, the Chao1 estimator, and Recon v2.1 estimates of unobserved clonotypes were used to assess repertoire richness. Generation probabilities for all TCRbeta clonotypes obtained by the gDNA method from a handful of donors were computed using OLGA. TCRdb mirrors the immuneACCESS table, restricted to in-frame sequences. Some clones are absent from its copies; in checked studies, under half trace to an unresolved V gene, and the reason for the others is unknown. That table is the source of V, J and clone size, and D and trimming were worked out from the DNA. A total of over 950,000 clones appear in this sample, about 80% of them only once. The ten largest account for 0.85% to 1% of the sample.

The donors were healthy, HIV-negative adults with no recently reported acute infections or vaccinations. Every donor was a Caucasian adult residing in Nashville, Tennessee, USA. CD4+ T cells were enriched by magnetic negative selection; naive cells were then positively selected on CD45RA, and the negative fraction formed the memory subset. Blood was obtained by leukapheresis, after which PBMCs were separated by Ficoll-Histopaque density gradient centrifugation and cryopreserved in liquid nitrogen vapor phase. Purity and quantity of every magnetically sorted T cell population were checked by analytical flow cytometry. From each sorted fraction, genomic DNA was isolated and quantified by UV absorbance on a Nanodrop 2000c.

The specimen was memory CD4+ T cells from PBMCs. In light of the paper, this sample's cell subset or site label describes: CD45RA-negative fraction. The receptor was derived from a man aged 18 to 29 in good health. Some clones in this sample may be carry-over from other donors' samples. The chain links TRBV2 with TRBJ1-2; the D gene is perhaps TRBD1, from 6 matching bases. The CDR3 amino acid sequence is: CASIPLTGKVGYTF. The nucleotide sequence reads TGTGCCAGCATACCCCTGACAGGCAAAGTCGGCTACACCTTC.